This T cell receptor (beta chain) was captured by sequencing in a study of T cells after yellow fever vaccination (dated by TCRdb to about 2019). Study-level background: Libraries from fractions with low cell numbers were prepared with the SMART-Seq v4 Ultra Low Input RNA kit. To follow T-cell clones before and after primary and booster YFV17D yellow fever vaccination, bulk TCR alpha and beta repertoires were sequenced over time. Two healthy male donors, one aged 18 to 30 and one aged 30 to 39 years, made up the cohort. Blood samples were taken at several timepoints before and after primary and secondary immunization, and bulk PBMC replicates and cell subsets were isolated. Beyond this particular receptor, the publication reports: Because the study included only a couple of donors, the extent to which the findings can be generalized is limited. Most clones expanded after primary vaccination were re-detected after the booster (almost 97% of CD4 and around 86% of CD8), suggesting broad memory maintenance. Compared with the primary T-cell response, the secondary T-cell response was weaker but faster, peaking on day 5 rather than day 15. FACS-sorted repertoires could contain abundant contaminating clonotypes from the bulk population, so computational filtering was required. A small fraction of clonotypes showed up in both the CD4 and CD8 compartments, probably as a result of convergent recombination.

The treatment or condition label, read with the paper, signifies: live attenuated yellow fever vaccine strain. PBMCs were isolated from peripheral blood using a standard Ficoll-Paque protocol. CD4 and CD8 T-cell fractions were isolated with Dynabeads CD4 and CD8 positive selection kits. TriZol was used to extract RNA from bulk PBMCs, CD4 and CD8 fractions, and dextramer-positive and dextramer-negative fractions. Synthesis of TCR cDNA relied on 5'RACE template switching, a step that introduced a universal primer site along with unique molecular identifiers. Priming of cDNA synthesis was performed from both the TCR alpha and TCR beta constant segments. Library amplification used two PCR steps, and the second PCR step added sample barcodes and sequencing adapters. Sequencing of libraries was done on Illumina HiSeq 2500 (2x100 bp) or NovaSeq (2x150 bp). The original methods were these. MIGEC was used to demultiplex reads and collapse the reads into UMI consensus sequences, and MiXCR was used for V(D)J alignment. Using edgeR on replicate PBMC samples, clonotypes were called vaccine-responding if FDR was below 0.01 and the log2 fold change was above 5 up to day 15. Bulk clonotypes were assigned CD4 or CD8 identity according to which sequenced CD4 or CD8 repertoire held them at higher abundance. The raw public data were reprocessed by TCRdb itself: fastp quality trimming at Q25, MiXCR clonotype calling, in-frame beta chains only. Merged by CDR3 protein, the rows form single entries marked with the most common genes and DNA. None of the V and J calls come from the authors' own analysis; TCRdb made them. In this sample the table shows 230,000 or so distinct CDR3 sequences, roughly 6.8% of which occur a single time. In total, the top ten clones hold 1% to 1.2% of the sample.

In the germline V gene, CDR1 corresponds to MDHEN and CDR2 to SYDVKM. Trimming takes 5 bases from V and 5 bases from J, and the germline ends sit 24 bases apart. Measured from the cysteine to the phenylalanine, the CDR3 is 17 residues long. Just the 51-base CDR3 DNA is kept, in frame starting at base 1. In this sample, this clonotype turned up many times. Its antigen has not been determined. No base quality information exists; no much larger clone differs at one position. The TCR comes from a man younger than 45 who received the YFV17D yellow fever vaccine. Recombination connected TRBV28 to TRBJ2-5; the D gene is perhaps TRBD2, from 7 matching bases. The sample in question was CD4+ T cells sorted from PBMCs, obtained on the day of the yellow fever booster vaccination. The sequence in DNA is TGTGCCAGCAGTCCGAGAGGGGGGGGAGCGGCGGATGAGACCCAGTACTTC. It is translated as CASSPRGGGAADETQYF.